Listed below are T cell receptor beta chains from one sample, sequenced in a study of OX40 agonist ivuxolimab in advanced cancers. Generated by immunoSEQ multiplex PCR, the TCRdb table keeps only in-frame clones and is missing some. In the table there are over 45,000 clones, roughly 80% of which are singletons. The sequencing used CD4+ or CD8+ T cells sorted from blood, collected in a trial of the OX40 agonist ivuxolimab. The receptors derive from an adult with an advanced solid tumor such as melanoma, head and neck, liver or kidney cancer. CDR3s include the opening cysteine and the closing phenylalanine or tryptophan. For some rows the clone size is stated as once, few or many, or as a class when expanded; others skip it.

size,V,J,CDR3
-,TRBV7-8,TRBJ2-1,CASSPPGLAGREQFF
-,TRBV6-1,TRBJ2-3,CASSGAGRTDTQYF
-,TRBV30,TRBJ2-3,CAWDRGLATDTQYF
-,TRBV11-2,TRBJ1-2,CASSLVIRGYGYTF
-,TRBV27,TRBJ2-7,CASSLLGYEQYF
once,TRBV4-3,TRBJ2-3,CASSQEGAITDTQYF
-,TRBV15,TRBJ2-7,CATSRELDRAYEQYF
-,TRBV7-3,TRBJ1-2,CASSPAAGLFYGYTF
-,TRBV30,TRBJ2-2,CAWRRTALNTGELFF
few,TRBV6-5,TRBJ2-1,CASSLGGGADNEQFF
few,TRBV29-1,TRBJ2-7,CSARGTSYEQYF
-,TRBV6-5,TRBJ1-4,CASSYRGLATNEKLFF
-,TRBV6-1,TRBJ2-1,CASSANRDRGRLVEQFF
-,TRBV19,TRBJ1-2,CASSISADAGGYTF
-,TRBV11-2,TRBJ1-2,CASSQGTYGYTF
-,TRBV5-6,TRBJ2-3,CASRGRGRPSTDTQYF
medium-sized,TRBV19,TRBJ1-5,CASSKQPRGQPQHF
-,TRBV6-5,TRBJ2-7,CASTRASDSLGQYF
-,TRBV2,TRBJ2-3,CASSPGRVDTDTQYF
few,TRBV6-5,TRBJ2-2,CASSNTGTGELFF
-,TRBV11-2,TRBJ2-2,CASSYRGLGTGELFF
-,TRBV27,TRBJ1-4,CASSRLGTGNEKLFF
-,TRBV25-1,TRBJ1-3,CASSAPYEGSGNTIYF
-,TRBV27,TRBJ1-5,CASSPYWDQPQHF
-,TRBV19,TRBJ2-4,CASSTGSGQGFIRNIQYF
-,TRBV5-1,TRBJ1-1,CASSLGVLGTEAFF
-,TRBV7-3,TRBJ2-7,CASSLGQIGLYEQYF
many,TRBV6-5,TRBJ1-4,CASSYSTGVDEKLFF
few,TRBV5-4,TRBJ2-3,CASTLAGGDTQYF
-,TRBV19,TRBJ2-5,CATRGPIVGETQYF
-,TRBV11-3,TRBJ2-1,CASSFSGANNEQFF
-,TRBV27,TRBJ2-7,CASSPGTGFREQYF
-,TRBV6-6,TRBJ2-7,CASSRRQGAYEQYF
-,TRBV7-2,TRBJ1-5,CASSPPGGPRGNQPQHF
-,TRBV30,TRBJ2-3,CAWNPLGLAGGRTDTQYF
few,TRBV6-5,TRBJ2-1,CASSRLAGYNEQFF
few,TRBV15,TRBJ1-5,CATSRDQASHQPQHF
-,TRBV7-8,TRBJ1-1,CASSPSQGGVAEAFF
-,TRBV5-1,TRBJ2-5,CASSLYRGSGETQYF
-,TRBV12-5,TRBJ2-2,CASGLTQTGRTGELFF
few,TRBV30,TRBJ1-3,CAWSLTGGSGNTIYF
-,TRBV5-1,TRBJ2-1,CASSPGTSGSRGNEQFF
-,TRBV29-1,TRBJ1-2,CSARQGNYGYTF
-,TRBV6-6,TRBJ2-4,CASSYERNIQYF
-,TRBV5-1,TRBJ2-5,CASSGRTGGGETQYF
-,TRBV7-9,TRBJ1-3,CASSSRGADLGNTIYF
-,TRBV6-5,TRBJ1-6,CASTLGGRRASPLHF
-,TRBV19,TRBJ1-1,CASRVQGAYTEAFF
-,TRBV11-2,TRBJ2-3,CASTDGDAQYF
-,TRBV5-5,TRBJ1-2,CASSPPPGSRYGYTF
-,TRBV14,TRBJ1-2,CASSQAGTYGYTF